The 14 T cell receptor beta chains in this list originate from one sample, sequenced in a study of blood T cell repertoires in COVID-19. The data were produced by immunoSEQ multiplex PCR, yet TCRdb's version contains in-frame clones alone and is incomplete. The top ten hold roughly 3% of the sample, which has tens of thousands of clones, about nine tenths seen once. The sample was peripheral blood. The receptors stem from a man aged 50-60 years with active COVID-19.

CDR3 sequence: CASSPRGSVGTQYF. The CDR3 DNA is TGTGCCAGCAGCCCCCGAGGGTCGGTCGGGACCCAGTACTTC. This chain connects TRBV5-8 to TRBJ2-5, with D tentatively TRBD2 (5 bases). The CDR3 consists of 14 residues. Trimming left V 4 bases short and J 7 bases short, with 17 bases between. Looked up from germline, CDR1 is SGHTS and CDR2 is YDEGEE. Filled out from reference TRBV5-8 and TRBJ2-5, the complete variable domain reads EAGVTQSPTHLIKTRGQQATLRCSPISGHTSVYWYQQALGLGLQFLLWYDEGEERNRGNFPPRFSGRQFPNYSSELNVNALELEDSALYLCASSPRGSVGTQYFGPGTRLLVL.

The V call is TRBV19, the J call TRBJ2-5; perhaps TRBD1 as D (5 bases). Trimming shortened V by 0 bases and J by 7 bases, and 18 bases separated the two germline ends. Germline V gene sequence: CDR1 LNHDA, CDR2 SQIVND (reference sequence). The CDR3 loop spans 16 amino acids. CDR3 nucleotide sequence: TGTGCCAGTAGTATAGAGTATGGTGGGGCGGCAGGGACCCAGTACTTC. Its translation: CASSIEYGGAAGTQYF. The full variable domain, with the rest looked up from reference TRBV19 and TRBJ2-5, is DGGITQSPKYLFRKEGQNVTLSCEQNLNHDAMYWYRQDPGQGLRLIYYSQIVNDFQKGDIAEGYSVSREKKESFPLTVTSAQKNPTAFYLCASSIEYGGAAGTQYFGPGTRLLVL.

The V call is TRBV12-3 or TRBV12-4, the J call TRBJ1-2; 7 nucleotides agree with TRBD1. The CDR3 has 12 amino acids. Trimming took 5 bases from V and 4 from J; bases not matched to a gene: 1. CDR3 sequence: CASSQGGYGYTF. The DNA of the CDR3 is TGTGCCAGCAGTCAGGGGGGCTATGGCTACACCTTC.

The V call is TRBV4-1, the J call TRBJ2-7; TRBD2 aligns across 12 bases. CDR3 length: 14 residues. Per the germline V gene, CDR1 is MGHRA and CDR2 is YSYEKL. V dropped 4 bases and J dropped 7; count of bases not matched to a gene: 5. CDR3 sequence reads: CASSPGLAGNEQYF. CDR3 coding DNA: TGCGCCAGCAGCCCCGGACTAGCGGGGAATGAGCAGTACTTC.

This chain joins TRBV6-1 and TRBJ2-1; 7 positions agree with TRBD2. The CDR3 runs 16 residues. With V trimmed by 8 bases and J by 7 bases, 17 bases remained unmatched. Germline loops: CDR1 MNHNS, CDR2 SASEGT. In DNA form, the CDR3 reads TGTGCCAGCGGTGCGGGAGCAGGCGCCGAGTGGAATGAGCAGTTCTTC. Residues: CASGAGAGAEWNEQFF.

The rearrangement joins TRBV19 to TRBJ2-7; a weak D match, TRBD1 (6 bases). With 3 bases removed from V and 0 bases from J, the gap between germline ends came to 9 bases. This CDR3 is 14 amino acids long. Germline assignment: CDR1 LNHDA and CDR2 SQIVND (reference sequence). CDR3 region: CASSINRDSYEQYF. CDR3 sequence (DNA): TGTGCCAGTAGTATTAACAGGGACTCCTACGAGCAGTACTTC.

This chain connects TRBV5-1 to TRBJ1-1; D is undetermined. V was trimmed by 0 bases and J by 4 bases, leaving 7 bases between them. This CDR3 contains 13 residues. CDR1 SGHRS and CDR2 YFSETQ come from the germline V gene. The CDR3 region is CASSLDVATEAFF. In DNA, the CDR3 is TGCGCCAGCAGCTTGGACGTGGCCACTGAAGCTTTCTTT.

This clone was observed once. The chain employs TRBV5-4 and TRBJ2-1; possibly TRBD2 for D (6 bases). Germline CDR1 and CDR2: SGHNT and YYREEE (reference sequence). The CDR3 sequence is 14 residues long. V was shortened by 2 bases and J by 10 bases, with 16 bases between the two germline ends. CDR3 nucleotide sequence: TGTGCCAGCAGCTTCCCGGAGGGACGGGAGGAGCAGTTCTTC. Protein: CASSFPEGREEQFF.

The rearrangement uses TRBV7-9 and TRBJ1-5; the D is unclear. Looked up from germline, CDR1 is SEHNR and CDR2 is FQNEAQ (reference sequence). CDR3 length: 15 residues. The ends were cut back, 4 bases at V and 0 bases at J, with 10 bases in the middle. CDR3: CASSSGANSNQPQHF. The CDR3 DNA reads TGTGCCAGCAGCTCCGGAGCAAATAGCAATCAGCCCCAGCATTTT.

The J gene is TRBJ1-1, the V gene TRBV6-5; D is ambiguous. Germline V gene lookup returns CDR1 MNHEY and CDR2 SVGAGI. Trimming removed 7 bases from V and 5 bases from J, with 17 bases in between. The CDR3 totals 14 residues. CDR3 sequence (DNA): TGTGCCAGCATCCCCGAATTGGGAGGGACTGAAGCTTTCTTT. Its protein product is CASIPELGGTEAFF.

This clone was counted once. The chain is built from TRBV25-1 and TRBJ1-1, with 7 bases aligning to TRBD1. Germline V gene sequence: CDR1 MGHDK, CDR2 SYGVNS. The CDR3 extends over 17 amino acids. J lost 0 bases, V lost 2 bases, and 9 bases had no gene match. The CDR3 protein is CASSERLGRGLNTEAFF. Here the CDR3 DNA reads TGTGCCAGCAGTGAAAGGCTCGGCAGGGGGTTGAACACTGAAGCTTTCTTT.

The CDR3 loop reads CASSLDWGGSNYGYTF. CDR3 coding DNA: TGTGCCAGCAGCTTAGATTGGGGGGGGTCCAACTATGGCTACACCTTC. The chain is built from TRBV11-2 and TRBJ1-2; the D gene is possibly TRBD1 (5 bases). The ends were cut back, 0 bases at V and 2 bases at J, with 13 bases in the middle. The CDR3 spans 16 residues. The germline gives CDR1 SGHAT, CDR2 FQNNGV.

The chain has TRBV5-5 and TRBJ2-1; perhaps TRBD1 as D (5 bases). Trimming left V 0 bases short and J 10 bases short, with 8 bases between. This CDR3 region has 12 residues. The germline CDR1 and CDR2 sequences are SGHKS and YYEKEE (reference sequence). The CDR3 DNA follows: TGTGCCAGCAGCTTGGATCAGGGAGAGCAGTTCTTC. This codes for CASSLDQGEQFF.

This chain joins TRBV18 and TRBJ2-1; the match to TRBD2 covers 8 bases. Germline-derived CDR1 and CDR2 are KGHSH and LQKENI. V lost 6 bases to trimming and J lost 8 bases; unmatched junction nucleotides: 18. The CDR3 has 17 residues. CDR3 DNA: TGTGCCAGCTCCCACCTCGGGGGGGCCAAAGTCGACGATGAGCAGTTCTTC. As protein: CASSHLGGAKVDDEQFF.